One T cell receptor beta chain is described in this entry. 60 Vbeta and 13 Jbeta primers were used in PCR. Clones were read by immunoSEQ multiplex PCR, and TCRdb kept only the in-frame ones, dropping some. Across under 90,000 clones, the top ten clones capture roughly 8% of the sample. The data stem from a study of cytomegalovirus exposure and HLA in healthy donors. Germline values: CDR1 PRHDT, CDR2 FYEKMQ (reference sequence). This CDR3 is 19 amino acids long. Trimming stripped 1 base from V and 0 bases from J, with 16 bases between. This rearrangement joins TRBV13 to TRBJ2-6, with TRBD2 as a possible D gene (5 bases). The origin of this receptor is a female donor in good health and CMV-seropositive. Sequenced input: PBMCs. The CDR3 DNA sequence: TGTGCCAGCAGCTTAGTCCGGGGAGCTCCATTCTCTGGGGCCAACGTCCTGACTTTC. Protein: CASSLVRGAPFSGANVLTF.